This TCR beta chain comes out of a study of blood T cell repertoires in COVID-19. Study summary: In each case, the material was cDNA or gDNA derived from T cells, B-cell-depleted T cells, or PBMCs.

CDR1 and CDR2 from the germline V gene are SGHVS and FNYEAQ. The CDR3 covers 12 residues. V lost 1 base, J lost 4 bases, and 3 bases lay in between. As processed by the authors: Amplification with reference gene primers provided the estimates of nucleated cell counts. Sequencing was performed with immunoSEQ multiplex PCR; in TCRdb, only in-frame clones are kept and a portion is missing. The V and J calls and clone size are taken from that table; D and trimming were inferred from the DNA. The sample has roughly 48,000 clones, around nine tenths seen once. Sample: peripheral blood. The receptor was derived from a woman of 80 years or more with acute or convalescent COVID-19. The chain employs TRBV7-6 and TRBJ2-3; no clear D gene. The CDR3 region is CASSLGADTQYF. The CDR3 DNA reads as TGTGCCAGCAGCTTAGGCGCAGATACGCAGTATTTT.